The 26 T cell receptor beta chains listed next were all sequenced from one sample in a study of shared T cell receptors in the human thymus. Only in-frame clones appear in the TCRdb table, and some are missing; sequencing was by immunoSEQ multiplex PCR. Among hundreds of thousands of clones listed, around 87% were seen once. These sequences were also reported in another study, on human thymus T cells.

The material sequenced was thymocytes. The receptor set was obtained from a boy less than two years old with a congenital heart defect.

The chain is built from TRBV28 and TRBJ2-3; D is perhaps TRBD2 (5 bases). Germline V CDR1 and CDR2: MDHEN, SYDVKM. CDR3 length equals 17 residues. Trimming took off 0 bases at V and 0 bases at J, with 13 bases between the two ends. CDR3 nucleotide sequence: TGTGCCAGCAGTTTATGTAGGGCGGGTGTTAGCACAGATACGCAGTATTTT. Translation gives CASSLCRAGVSTDTQYF.

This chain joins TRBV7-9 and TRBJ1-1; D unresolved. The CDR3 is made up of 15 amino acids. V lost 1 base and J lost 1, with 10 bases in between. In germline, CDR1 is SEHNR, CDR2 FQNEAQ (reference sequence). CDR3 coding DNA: TGTGCCAGCAGCTTAGACAGAACCCCGAACACTGAAGCTTTCTTT. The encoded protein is CASSLDRTPNTEAFF.

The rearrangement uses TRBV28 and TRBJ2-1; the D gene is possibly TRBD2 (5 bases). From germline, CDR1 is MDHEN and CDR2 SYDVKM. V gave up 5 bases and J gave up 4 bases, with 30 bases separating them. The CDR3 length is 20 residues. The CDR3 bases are TGTGCCAGCAGTCGATACGTTCCCCATCGGGAACCGATTGTTTACAATGAGCAGTTCTTC. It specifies CASSRYVPHREPIVYNEQFF.

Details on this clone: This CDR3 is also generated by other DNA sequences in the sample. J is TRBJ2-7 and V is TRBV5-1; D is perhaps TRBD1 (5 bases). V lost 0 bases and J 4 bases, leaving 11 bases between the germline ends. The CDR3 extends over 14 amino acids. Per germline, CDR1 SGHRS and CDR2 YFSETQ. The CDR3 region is CASSLGQGRYEQYF. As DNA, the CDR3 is TGCGCCAGCAGCTTGGGCCAGGGTAGGTACGAGCAGTACTTC.

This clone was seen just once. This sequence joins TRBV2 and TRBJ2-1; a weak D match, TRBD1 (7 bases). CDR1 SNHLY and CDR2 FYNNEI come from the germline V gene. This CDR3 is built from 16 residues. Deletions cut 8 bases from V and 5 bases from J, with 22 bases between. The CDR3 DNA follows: TGTGCCAGCGTTCGGAGGGGGCCCTCCCGGGACAATGAGCAGTTCTTC. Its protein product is CASVRRGPSRDNEQFF.

The CDR3 region has the DNA TGTGCCAGCAGCTTCGGGGTGACTAGCGGGAGGTCCGAGCAGTACTTC. It yields the protein CASSFGVTSGRSEQYF. This chain uses TRBV7-2 with TRBJ2-7, with 13 bases that match TRBD2. Unmatched junction bases numbered 8, after V lost 3 bases and J lost 6 bases. Germline V gives CDR1 SGHTA, CDR2 FQGNSA. This CDR3 is built from 16 residues.

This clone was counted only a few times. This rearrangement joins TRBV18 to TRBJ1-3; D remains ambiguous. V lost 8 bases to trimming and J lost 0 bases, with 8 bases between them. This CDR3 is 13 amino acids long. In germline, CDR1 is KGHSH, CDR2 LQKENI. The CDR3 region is CASTRSSGNTIYF. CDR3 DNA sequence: TGTGCCAGCACCCGGTCCTCTGGAAACACCATATATTTT.

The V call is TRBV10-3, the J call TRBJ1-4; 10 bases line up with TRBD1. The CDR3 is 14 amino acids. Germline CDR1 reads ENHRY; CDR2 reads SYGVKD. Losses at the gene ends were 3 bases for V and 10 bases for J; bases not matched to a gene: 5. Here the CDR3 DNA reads TGTGCCATCAGTGAAGACAGGGGGCAGGGAAAACTGTTTTTT. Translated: CAISEDRGQGKLFF.

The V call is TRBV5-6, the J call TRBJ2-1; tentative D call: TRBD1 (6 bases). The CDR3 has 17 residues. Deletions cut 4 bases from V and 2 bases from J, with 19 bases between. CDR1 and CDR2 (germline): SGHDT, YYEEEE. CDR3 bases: TGTGCCAGCAGCCCGGCGCCCGGGACAATTGCCTACAATGAGCAGTTCTTC. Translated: CASSPAPGTIAYNEQFF.

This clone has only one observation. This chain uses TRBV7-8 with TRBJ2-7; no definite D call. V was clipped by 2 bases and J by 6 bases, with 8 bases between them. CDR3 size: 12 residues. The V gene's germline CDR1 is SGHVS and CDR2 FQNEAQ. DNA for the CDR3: TGTGCCAGCAGCTTACCAGGTGCCGAGCAGTACTTC. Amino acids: CASSLPGAEQYF. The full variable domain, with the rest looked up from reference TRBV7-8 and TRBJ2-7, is GAGVSQSPRYKVAKRGQDVALRCDPISGHVSLFWYQQALGQGPEFLTYFQNEAQLDKSGLPSDRFFAERPEGSVSTLKIQRTQQEDSAVYLCASSLPGAEQYFGPGTRLTVT.

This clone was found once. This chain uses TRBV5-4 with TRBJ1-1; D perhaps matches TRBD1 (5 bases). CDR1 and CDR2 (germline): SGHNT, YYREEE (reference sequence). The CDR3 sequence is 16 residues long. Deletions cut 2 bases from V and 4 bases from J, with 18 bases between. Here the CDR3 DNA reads TGTGCCAGCAGCTTTTCGGGAATGCAGGGAGGCACTGAAGCTTTCTTT. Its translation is CASSFSGMQGGTEAFF.

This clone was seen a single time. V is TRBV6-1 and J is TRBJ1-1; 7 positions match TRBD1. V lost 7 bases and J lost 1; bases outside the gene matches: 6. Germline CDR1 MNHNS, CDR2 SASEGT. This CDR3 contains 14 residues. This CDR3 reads CASTNDRENTEAFF. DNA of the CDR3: TGTGCCAGCACTAACGACAGGGAGAACACTGAAGCTTTCTTT.

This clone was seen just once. CDR3 in amino acids: CASSDSPPGQGNEKLFF. DNA of the CDR3: TGTGCCAGCAGCGACTCACCCCCGGGACAGGGGAATGAAAAACTGTTTTTT. The gene calls are TRBV7-2 and TRBJ1-4; TRBD1 matches at 10 bases. The CDR3 contains 17 residues. Trimming at V came to 5 bases and at J to 5 bases, leaving 11 bases not matched to a gene. Germline CDR1 is SGHTA and CDR2 is FQGNSA.

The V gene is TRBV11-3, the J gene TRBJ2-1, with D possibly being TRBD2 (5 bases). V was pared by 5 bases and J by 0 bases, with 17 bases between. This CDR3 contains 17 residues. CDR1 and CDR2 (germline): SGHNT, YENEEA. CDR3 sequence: CASSHPSGGYSYNEQFF. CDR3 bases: TGTGCCAGCAGCCACCCCTCGGGCGGGTACTCCTACAATGAGCAGTTCTTC.

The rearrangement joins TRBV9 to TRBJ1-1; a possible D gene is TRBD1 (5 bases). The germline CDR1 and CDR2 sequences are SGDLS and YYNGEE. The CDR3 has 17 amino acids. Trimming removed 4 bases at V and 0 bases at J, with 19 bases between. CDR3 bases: TGTGCCAGCAGCCCCGTTGGGGGGAGGTTGTTGAACACTGAAGCTTTCTTT. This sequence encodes CASSPVGGRLLNTEAFF.

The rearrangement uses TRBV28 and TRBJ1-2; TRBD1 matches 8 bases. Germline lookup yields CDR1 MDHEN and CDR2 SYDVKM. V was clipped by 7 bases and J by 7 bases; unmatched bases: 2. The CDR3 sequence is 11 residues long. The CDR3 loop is CASNDRGGYTF. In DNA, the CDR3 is TGTGCCAGCAACGACAGGGGTGGCTACACCTTC.

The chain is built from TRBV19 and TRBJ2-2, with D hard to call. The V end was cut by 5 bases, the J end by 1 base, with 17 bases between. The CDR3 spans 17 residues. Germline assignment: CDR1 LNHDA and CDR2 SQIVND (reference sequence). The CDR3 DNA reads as TGTGCCAGTAGTTTGACCTCAGGCGTCCTGAACACCGGGGAGCTGTTTTTT. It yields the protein CASSLTSGVLNTGELFF.

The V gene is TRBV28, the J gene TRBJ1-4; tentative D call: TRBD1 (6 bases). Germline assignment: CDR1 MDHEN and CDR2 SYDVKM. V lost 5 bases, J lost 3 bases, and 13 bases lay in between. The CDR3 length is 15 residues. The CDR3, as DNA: TGTGCCAGCAGTGGAAACGGGACACCTAATGAAAAACTGTTTTTT. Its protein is CASSGNGTPNEKLFF.

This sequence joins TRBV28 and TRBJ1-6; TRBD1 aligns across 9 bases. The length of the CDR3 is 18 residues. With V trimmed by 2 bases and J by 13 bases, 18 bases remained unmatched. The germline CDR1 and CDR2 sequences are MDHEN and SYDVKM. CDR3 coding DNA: TGTGCCAGCAGTTTACGGACAGGGGCGCCCTTCGCCCCTCACCCCCTCCACTTT. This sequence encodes CASSLRTGAPFAPHPLHF.

The CDR3 nucleotides read TGTGCCAGCAGGCCCAACAACAGGGTTGGCACTGAAGCTTTCTTT. Translated: CASRPNNRVGTEAFF. The J gene is TRBJ1-1, the V gene TRBV13; D is possibly TRBD1 (6 bases). The CDR3 length is 15 residues. Germline V CDR1 and CDR2: PRHDT, FYEKMQ (reference sequence). Trimming removed 6 bases from V and 4 bases from J, with 18 bases in between.

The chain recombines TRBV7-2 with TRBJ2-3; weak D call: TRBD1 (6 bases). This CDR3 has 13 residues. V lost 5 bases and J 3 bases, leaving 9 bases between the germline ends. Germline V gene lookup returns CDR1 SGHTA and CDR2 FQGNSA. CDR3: CASSPQGTDTQYF. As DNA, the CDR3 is TGTGCCAGCAGCCCACAGGGTACAGATACGCAGTATTTT.

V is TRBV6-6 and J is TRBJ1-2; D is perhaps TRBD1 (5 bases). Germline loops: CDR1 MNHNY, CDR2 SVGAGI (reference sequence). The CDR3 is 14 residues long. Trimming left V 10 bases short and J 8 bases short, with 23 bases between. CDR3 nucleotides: TGTGCCACCGGCGGGGACGAAATCCGGAGGGGCTACACCTTC. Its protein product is CATGGDEIRRGYTF.

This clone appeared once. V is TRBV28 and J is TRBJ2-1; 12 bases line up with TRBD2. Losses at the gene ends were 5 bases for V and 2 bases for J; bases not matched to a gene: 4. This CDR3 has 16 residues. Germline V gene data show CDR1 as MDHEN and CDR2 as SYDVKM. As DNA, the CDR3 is TGTGCCAGCAGTCCTGGACTAGCGGGAACCTACAATGAGCAGTTCTTC. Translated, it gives CASSPGLAGTYNEQFF.

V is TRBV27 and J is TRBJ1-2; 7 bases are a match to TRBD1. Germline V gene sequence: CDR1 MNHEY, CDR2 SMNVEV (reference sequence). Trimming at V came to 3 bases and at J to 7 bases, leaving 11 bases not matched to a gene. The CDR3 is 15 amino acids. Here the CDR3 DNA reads TGTGCCAGCAGTTTTAATTGGTCAGGGGGGTTTGGCTACACCTTC. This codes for CASSFNWSGGFGYTF.

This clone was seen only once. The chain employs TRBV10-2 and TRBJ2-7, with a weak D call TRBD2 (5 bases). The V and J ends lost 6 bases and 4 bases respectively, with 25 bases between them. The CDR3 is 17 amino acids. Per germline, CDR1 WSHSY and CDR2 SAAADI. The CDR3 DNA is TGCGCCAGCAGCAACTCTGGCCCTCACAAACGGGAATACGAGCAGTACTTC. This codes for CASSNSGPHKREYEQYF.

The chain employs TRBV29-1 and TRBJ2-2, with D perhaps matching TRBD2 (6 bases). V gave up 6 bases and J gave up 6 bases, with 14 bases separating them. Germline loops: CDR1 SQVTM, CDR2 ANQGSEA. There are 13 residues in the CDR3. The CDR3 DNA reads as TGCAGCGTGGGAGGTCGGAAGGCCGGGGAGCTGTTTTTT. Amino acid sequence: CSVGGRKAGELFF.